This T cell receptor (beta chain) derives from a study of blood T cell repertoires in COVID-19. Study context: The United States, Italy and Spain provided the acute and convalescent COVID-19 samples.

It was during active infection that Seattle patients were enrolled and then longitudinally followed. Methods used by the authors: Estimation of nucleated cell counts was performed using reference gene primer amplification. The assay was immunoSEQ multiplex PCR, and TCRdb's table has in-frame clones only and misses some. D and trimming were read from the DNA, whereas the V and J calls and clone size are those reported in that table. The sample consists of tens of thousands of clones, about 81% of them appearing once. The CDR3 runs to 17 residues. The gene calls are TRBV21-1 and TRBJ2-5; the table's D call of TRBD1 was not tested on the DNA. TRBV21-1 represents a pseudogene. The sequence came from a woman of 80 years or more with COVID-19, enrolled during active disease. Sequenced sample: peripheral blood. Written as DNA, the CDR3 is TGTGCCAGCAGCCCTACCCAAGGGGTAAAGGAAGGCGAGACCCAGTACTTC. It is translated as CASSPTQGVKEGETQYF.